This T cell receptor (beta chain) was obtained from a study of T cells in Graves' hyperthyroidism and ophthalmopathy. Regarding the study as a whole: Most expanded thyroid clonotypes above 0.001 recurred in blood.

Researchers amplified the TCR beta CDR3 regions from RNA transcripts. The HTBI set primed first-round TCR CDR3 RT-PCR. TCRdb re-derived calls from the multiplex PCR reads in MiXCR, one entry per CDR3 protein. The sample consists of under 350,000 distinct CDR3 sequences, less than 30% of them appearing once. This clonotype was recorded many times. Its cognate antigen is unknown. Researchers barred patients who had uncontrolled infection, other autoimmune disease, pregnancy or lactation. The blood sample predates any ophthalmopathy symptoms, coming from first hyperthyroidism diagnosis. From germline, CDR1 is LNHDA and CDR2 SQIVND (reference sequence). Trimming took 6 bases from V and 6 from J; bases not matched to a gene: 4. This CDR3 comprises 13 residues.

Sequences were obtained from blood. This rearrangement joins TRBV19 to TRBJ2-7; TRBD2 matches 11 bases. The receptor was isolated from a man aged 40-49 years with Graves' hyperthyroidism that later progressed to Graves' ophthalmopathy. Written as DNA, the CDR3 is TGTGCCAGTAGCCTAGCGGGAGGCACCGAGCAGTACTTC. Protein product: CASSLAGGTEQYF.